Each of the 32 T cell receptor beta chains below was sequenced from the same sample in a study of cytomegalovirus exposure and HLA in healthy donors (dated by TCRdb to about 2017). Preparation of the library involved the immunoSEQ multiplex PCR assay. A mixture of 60 forward primers for TCR Vbeta segments and 13 reverse primers for TCR Jbeta segments was used in the multiplex PCR. TCRdb obtained this table from immuneACCESS and retained in-frame rearrangements with V and J assigned. These tables miss some clones; where compared with another copy, unresolved V genes account for less than half of the shortfall, and the remainder is unexplained. Here the sample has 120,000 to 150,000 clones; approximately 80% occur a single time. Roughly 6.2% of the sample rests with the top ten. Sample: PBMCs. The receptors derive from a woman aged 40 to 49 in good health and CMV-seropositive.

The chain uses TRBV18 and TRBJ1-2, with D perhaps matching TRBD1 (6 bases). The CDR3 runs to 14 residues. V lost 6 bases to trimming and J lost 3 bases, with 14 bases between them. Germline V gene lookup returns CDR1 KGHSH and CDR2 LQKENI. The CDR3 DNA reads TGTGCCAGCTCCCGCGACAGGAATTACTATGGCTACACCTTC. It is translated as CASSRDRNYYGYTF.

The chain uses TRBV29-1 and TRBJ2-1, with D perhaps TRBD1 (5 bases). The germline V gene encodes CDR1 SQVTM and CDR2 ANQGSEA. Trimming cost V 7 bases and J 7 bases, with 17 bases left between them. The CDR3 consists of 13 residues. The CDR3 sequence: CSAQGAGLNEQFF. The CDR3 bases are TGCAGCGCCCAAGGGGCAGGGTTGAATGAGCAGTTCTTC.

This chain joins TRBV11-2 and TRBJ1-1, with no clear D. The CDR3 is 14 residues long. The germline gives CDR1 SGHAT, CDR2 FQNNGV. Trimming removed 3 bases at V and 0 bases at J, with 8 bases between. CDR3 in DNA: TGTGCCAGCAGCTTTGGGCAGCTGAACACTGAAGCTTTCTTT. Protein product: CASSFGQLNTEAFF.

The V gene is TRBV11-3, the J gene TRBJ2-7; 13 positions agree with TRBD2. The CDR3 sequence is 14 residues long. The ends lost 4 bases at V and 6 bases at J; junction bases unmatched: 3. Germline V CDR1 and CDR2: SGHNT, YENEEA. In DNA form, the CDR3 reads TGTGCCAGCAGCTCGGGACTAGCGGGATCCGAGCAGTACTTC. Translation gives CASSSGLAGSEQYF.

The chain employs TRBV27 and TRBJ1-5, with TRBD1 identical over 7 bases. V gave up 6 bases and J gave up 3 bases; unmatched junction bases: 5. Germline assignment: CDR1 MNHEY and CDR2 SMNVEV (reference sequence). There are 14 residues in the CDR3. The CDR3 loop reads CASSPGQANQPQHF. In nucleotides, the CDR3 is TGTGCCAGCAGCCCCGGACAGGCCAATCAGCCCCAGCATTTT.

This chain uses TRBV10-3 with TRBJ2-1, with 14 positions matching TRBD2. Germline V gene data show CDR1 as ENHRY and CDR2 as SYGVKD. The CDR3 is made up of 16 amino acids. V lost 2 bases, J lost 5 bases, and 2 bases stayed unmatched. Written as DNA, the CDR3 is TGTGCCATCAGTGAGCCGGGACTAGCGGGAGACAATGAGCAGTTCTTC. This encodes CAISEPGLAGDNEQFF.

The rearrangement uses TRBV18 and TRBJ2-5; D is unresolved. This CDR3 has 14 amino acids. CDR1 and CDR2 from the germline V gene are KGHSH and LQKENI. Trimming pared 5 bases from V and 1 base from J, leaving 11 bases between. The CDR3 spells CASSMVHSQETQYF. CDR3 coding DNA: TGTGCCAGCTCAATGGTTCACAGCCAAGAGACCCAGTACTTC.

This clone was observed a single time. This sequence joins TRBV7-3 and TRBJ1-1; possibly TRBD1 for D (5 bases). There are 14 residues in the CDR3. CDR1 SGHTA and CDR2 FQGTGA come from the germline V gene. V was clipped by 3 bases and J by 0 bases, with 8 bases between them. The CDR3 is CASSLAGMNTEAFF. For the CDR3, the DNA is TGTGCCAGCAGCTTGGCAGGGATGAACACTGAAGCTTTCTTT. The variable domain in full, completed from reference TRBV7-3 and TRBJ1-1, reads GAGVSQTPSNKVTEKGKYVELRCDPISGHTALYWYRQSLGQGPEFLIYFQGTGAADDSGLPNDRFFAVRPEGSVSTLKIQRTERGDSAVYLCASSLAGMNTEAFFGQGTRLTVV.

The chain combines TRBV19 with TRBJ2-5, with TRBD2 identical over 9 bases. Germline lookup yields CDR1 LNHDA and CDR2 SQIVND (reference sequence). V dropped 3 bases and J dropped 5; count of bases not matched to a gene: 7. The CDR3 is made up of 15 amino acids. The CDR3 DNA follows: TGTGCCAGTAGTATCCAGGCGGGAGGGCAGGAGACCCAGTACTTC. Translating gives CASSIQAGGQETQYF.

The J gene is TRBJ2-7, the V gene TRBV2; 9 bases line up with TRBD2. V was clipped by 6 bases and J by 3 bases; unmatched bases: 12. The CDR3 loop spans 16 amino acids. CDR1 is SNHLY, CDR2 FYNNEI, per germline. The CDR3 DNA follows: TGTGCCAGCAGGAGCATCGGTGCGGGAGGGAACTACGAGCAGTACTTC. Encoded protein: CASRSIGAGGNYEQYF.

V gene TRBV6-1 combines with J gene TRBJ2-1; D perhaps matches TRBD1 (6 bases). The CDR3 length is 15 residues. Germline CDR1 MNHNS, CDR2 SASEGT. Trimming took 6 bases from V and 2 from J, leaving 14 bases between them. The CDR3 DNA sequence: TGTGCCAGCAGCCAACAGGGTGTCACCTACAATGAGCAGTTCTTC. It codes for CASSQQGVTYNEQFF.

The chain couples TRBV5-4 to TRBJ2-2; D uncertain. Trimming removed 4 bases from V and 0 bases from J, with 10 bases in between. Per germline, CDR1 SGHNT and CDR2 YYREEE (reference sequence). This CDR3 is built from 15 residues. The CDR3 DNA sequence: TGTGCCAGCAGCCGCCAGAGGACGAACACCGGGGAGCTGTTTTTT. Translation: CASSRQRTNTGELFF.

The chain has TRBV7-9 and TRBJ2-6; TRBD1 matches 7 bases. Germline CDR1 SEHNR, CDR2 FQNEAQ (reference sequence). With 5 bases clipped from V and 1 base from J, the junction kept 2 bases outside the gene matches. The CDR3 covers 15 residues. The CDR3 is CASSQTGSGANVLTF. The CDR3 bases are TGTGCCAGCAGCCAGACAGGGTCTGGGGCCAACGTCCTGACTTTC.

This clone was recorded a few times. J is TRBJ2-5 and V is TRBV18, with D possibly being TRBD1 (5 bases). CDR1 is KGHSH and CDR2 is LQKENI in the germline V gene. The CDR3 extends over 13 amino acids. Trimming removed 4 bases at V and 3 bases at J, with 9 bases between. CDR3: CASSLMTEETQYF. CDR3 DNA: TGTGCCAGCTCACTTATGACAGAAGAGACCCAGTACTTC.

V usage is TRBV5-1 and J usage is TRBJ2-3; no firm D call. CDR1 SGHRS and CDR2 YFSETQ come from the germline V gene. The length of the CDR3 is 14 residues. V lost 1 base and J 2 bases, leaving 8 bases between the germline ends. The CDR3 protein is CASSLISNTDTQYF. In DNA, the CDR3 is TGCGCCAGCAGCTTGATCTCTAACACAGATACGCAGTATTTT.

This clone appeared a single time. The rearrangement joins TRBV2 to TRBJ2-5; a possible D gene is TRBD1 (6 bases). From germline, CDR1 is SNHLY and CDR2 FYNNEI. With 8 bases removed from V and 2 bases from J, the gap between germline ends came to 12 bases. The CDR3 extends over 13 amino acids. The CDR3 DNA follows: TGTGCCAGCTCAGGACAGATGCAAGAGACCCAGTACTTC. Translated: CASSGQMQETQYF.

This chain links TRBV18 with TRBJ2-7; the match to TRBD2 covers 12 bases. Germline V CDR1 and CDR2: KGHSH, LQKENI. The CDR3 loop spans 14 amino acids. The V and J ends lost 4 bases and 6 bases, in that order; junction bases with no gene match: 4. The CDR3 is CASSLKLAGGEQYF. The CDR3 DNA sequence: TGTGCCAGCTCACTGAAACTAGCGGGAGGCGAGCAGTACTTC.

V usage is TRBV29-1 and J usage is TRBJ2-3; 7 bases are a match to TRBD1. Looked up from germline, CDR1 is SQVTM and CDR2 is ANQGSEA. The CDR3 loop spans 13 amino acids. With V trimmed by 5 bases and J by 0 bases, 2 bases remained unmatched. The CDR3, as DNA: TGCAGCGTTAAGACAGGGAGCACAGATACGCAGTATTTT. Protein product: CSVKTGSTDTQYF.

This sequence joins TRBV11-3 and TRBJ2-7; D is uncertain. Per the germline V gene, CDR1 is SGHNT and CDR2 is YENEEA. The CDR3 loop spans 14 amino acids. Trimming removed 0 bases at V and 4 bases at J, with 10 bases between. In DNA form, the CDR3 reads TGTGCCAGCAGCTTAGATCCCGTAGCTTACGAGCAGTACTTC. Translated: CASSLDPVAYEQYF.

The chain employs TRBV9 and TRBJ2-1; 9 positions match TRBD1. The CDR3 is made up of 15 amino acids. In germline, CDR1 is SGDLS, CDR2 YYNGEE. V trimming: 2 bases; J trimming: 9 bases; junction bases outside the gene matches: 9. The CDR3: CASSVDGQGIGEQFF. CDR3 nucleotide sequence: TGTGCCAGCAGCGTCGACGGACAGGGGATCGGTGAGCAGTTCTTC.

The chain has TRBV2 and TRBJ1-2; tentative D call: TRBD1 (5 bases). Germline V gene data show CDR1 as SNHLY and CDR2 as FYNNEI. V was trimmed by 6 bases and J by 6 bases, leaving 20 bases between them. The CDR3 loop spans 15 amino acids. CDR3 sequence (DNA): TGTGCCAGCAGCGCCGAGGTAGGGGCCTCAGATGGCTACACCTTC. Translation gives CASSAEVGASDGYTF.

V gene TRBV18 combines with J gene TRBJ2-1; TRBD1 agrees at 7 bases. Trimming removed 4 bases from V and 8 bases from J; junction bases left unmatched: 8. The germline CDR1 and CDR2 sequences are KGHSH and LQKENI. The CDR3 covers 14 residues. CDR3 coding DNA: TGTGCCAGCTCACTGTCGGACAGGCGGGATGAGCAGTTCTTC. This codes for CASSLSDRRDEQFF.

CDR3 residues: CASSYSRLAGESEQFF. CDR3 coding DNA: TGTGCCAGCAGTTACTCGAGACTAGCGGGAGAAAGTGAGCAGTTCTTC. This chain joins TRBV6-5 and TRBJ2-1, with 12 bases matching TRBD2. The CDR3 sequence is 16 residues long. Germline V CDR1 and CDR2: MNHEY, SVGAGI. The ends lost 0 bases at V and 9 bases at J; junction bases unmatched: 6.

CDR3 sequence reads: CSLRAGGRPGGNEQFF. DNA of the CDR3: TGCAGCCTGCGGGCGGGAGGGCGGCCGGGTGGCAATGAGCAGTTCTTC. The V and J genes are TRBV29-1 and TRBJ2-1; 9 positions agree with TRBD2. Germline V gene lookup returns CDR1 SQVTM and CDR2 ANQGSEA. The CDR3 is 16 residues long. V trimming: 8 bases; J trimming: 6 bases; junction bases outside the gene matches: 17.

V and J are TRBV7-9 and TRBJ2-7; TRBD2 matches 8 bases. This CDR3 region has 14 residues. V trimming: 8 bases; J trimming: 2 bases; junction bases outside the gene matches: 8. Germline lookup yields CDR1 SEHNR and CDR2 FQNEAQ (reference sequence). In DNA form, the CDR3 reads TGTGCCAGCGCTTTCGGGGGGGTAACCTACGAGCAGTACTTC. Protein: CASAFGGVTYEQYF.

The rearrangement uses TRBV19 and TRBJ2-1, with TRBD1 matching 7 bases. CDR1 and CDR2 (germline): LNHDA, SQIVND (reference sequence). With 6 bases clipped from V and 13 bases from J, the junction kept 9 bases outside the gene matches. This CDR3 is built from 12 residues. The CDR3 region is CASSGDRVGQFF. CDR3 nucleotide sequence: TGTGCCAGTAGCGGAGACAGGGTAGGACAGTTCTTC.

V gene TRBV7-9 combines with J gene TRBJ1-4; D uncertain. CDR3 length: 13 amino acids. V shed 0 bases and J shed 8 bases, with 7 bases lying between them. Germline values: CDR1 SEHNR, CDR2 FQNEAQ (reference sequence). CDR3 nucleotides: TGTGCCAGCAGCTTAGCGCAGGAAGAAAAACTGTTTTTT. Translation gives CASSLAQEEKLFF.

CDR3 in DNA: TGCGCCAGCAGTAGGAGTGGGACTATTAACACCGGGGAGCTGTTTTTT. Translation: CASSRSGTINTGELFF. This chain links TRBV5-1 with TRBJ2-2; 7 nucleotides align to TRBD2. J gave up 2 bases and V 5 bases, and 9 bases lay outside the gene matches. Germline CDR1 is SGHRS and CDR2 is YFSETQ. The CDR3 runs 16 residues.

This clone was counted a few times. The rearrangement joins TRBV11-3 to TRBJ2-7; TRBD2 aligns across 7 bases. V was clipped by 1 base and J by 7 bases; unmatched bases: 13. This CDR3 has 16 amino acids. Germline values: CDR1 SGHNT, CDR2 YENEEA. The CDR3 DNA is TGTGCCAGCAGCTTAGCGGGGCGGGAGCTCTCGTGGGAGCAGTACTTC. Amino acids: CASSLAGRELSWEQYF.

This chain connects TRBV6-6 to TRBJ2-3; 7 nucleotides agree with TRBD2. J was trimmed by 1 base and V by 6 bases; bases with no gene match: 7. CDR1 is MNHNY, CDR2 SVGAGI, per germline (reference sequence). This CDR3 contains 15 residues. The CDR3 DNA sequence: TGTGCCAGCAGCCCTTTCGCGGGGGGCACAGATACGCAGTATTTT. Residues: CASSPFAGGTDTQYF.

This clone was picked up a small number of times. The chain uses TRBV21-1 and TRBJ2-1; the D call in the table, TRBD2, was not verified against the DNA. TRBV21-1 is described as a pseudogene. The CDR3 is 16 amino acids. CDR3 in amino acids: CASSSGKLAGVNEQFF. The CDR3 coding sequence is TGTGCCAGCAGCAGTGGTAAGCTAGCGGGAGTCAATGAGCAGTTCTTC.

The chain uses TRBV18 and TRBJ2-5; 10 nucleotides align to TRBD2. The ends lost 1 base at V and 2 bases at J; junction bases unmatched: 1. Per germline, CDR1 KGHSH and CDR2 LQKENI. This CDR3 has 15 amino acids. Here the CDR3 DNA reads TGTGCCAGCTCACCACTAGCGGGAGGTCAAGAGACCCAGTACTTC. As protein: CASSPLAGGQETQYF.